This record covers a single T cell receptor beta chain. What it recognizes is unknown. The entry originates in a study of radiotherapy plus CTLA-4 blockade in lung cancer. The CDR3 has 14 residues. In germline, CDR1 is SGHRS, CDR2 YFSETQ. The V segment lost 0 bases and the J segment 4 bases; nucleotides outside the gene matches: 1. Study findings and constraints: Researchers report tumor-derived TCR clones expanding in blood after radiotherapy plus ipilimumab.

Chemo-refractory metastatic non-small-cell lung cancer patients were treated with focal radiation plus CTLA-4 blockade with ipilimumab. Repertoires were generated with immunoSEQ multiplex PCR, while TCRdb's copy carries only in-frame clones and drops some. The sample comprises 65,000 to 85,000 clones, approximately 79% of which are singletons, and approximately 15% rests with the top ten. The J gene is TRBJ2-1, the V gene TRBV5-1, with 7 positions matching TRBD1. This clonotype was obtained from a human donor with non-small cell lung cancer whose response to radiotherapy plus ipilimumab could not be evaluated. Some clones in this sample may be carry-over from other donors' samples. The input for sequencing was peripheral blood, taken from a patient treated with radiotherapy plus ipilimumab. The CDR3 region is CASSLGDSYNEQFF. CDR3 nucleotide sequence: TGCGCCAGCAGCTTGGGGGACAGTTACAATGAGCAGTTCTTC.